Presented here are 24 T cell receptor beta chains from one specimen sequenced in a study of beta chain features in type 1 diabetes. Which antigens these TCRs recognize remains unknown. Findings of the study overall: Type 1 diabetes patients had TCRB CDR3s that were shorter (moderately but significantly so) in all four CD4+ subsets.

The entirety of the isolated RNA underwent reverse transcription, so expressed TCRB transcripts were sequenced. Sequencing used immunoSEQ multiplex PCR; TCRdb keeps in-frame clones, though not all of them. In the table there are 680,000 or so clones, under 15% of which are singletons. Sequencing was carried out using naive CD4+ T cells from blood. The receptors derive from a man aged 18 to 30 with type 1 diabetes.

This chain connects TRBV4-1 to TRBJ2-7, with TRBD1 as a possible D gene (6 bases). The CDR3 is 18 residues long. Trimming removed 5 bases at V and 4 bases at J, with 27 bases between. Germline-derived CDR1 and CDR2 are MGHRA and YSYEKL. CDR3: CASSSAGKIGQQKYEQYF. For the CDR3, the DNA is TGCGCCAGCAGCTCCGCGGGTAAGATCGGACAGCAAAAATACGAGCAGTACTTC.

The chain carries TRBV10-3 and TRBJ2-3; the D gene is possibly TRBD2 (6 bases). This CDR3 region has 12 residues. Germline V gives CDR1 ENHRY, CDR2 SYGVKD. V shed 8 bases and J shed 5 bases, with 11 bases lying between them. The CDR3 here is CAIGGEVDTQYF. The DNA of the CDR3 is TGTGCCATCGGCGGGGAGGTAGATACGCAGTATTTT.

CDR3 bases: TGTGCCATCAGTGAGACGGCAGTGGGGGACAATCAGCCCCAGCATTTT. Translated: CAISETAVGDNQPQHF. The rearrangement uses TRBV10-3 and TRBJ1-5, with a weak D call TRBD1 (5 bases). CDR1 is ENHRY and CDR2 is SYGVKD in the germline V gene. CDR3 length equals 16 residues. V was clipped by 2 bases and J by 3 bases, with 14 bases between them.

The CDR3 is CAWSDGGMGWLNTEAFF. Written as DNA, the CDR3 is TGTGCCTGGAGTGACGGGGGTATGGGCTGGCTGAACACTGAAGCTTTCTTT. This chain joins TRBV30 and TRBJ1-1; a weak D match, TRBD1 (5 bases). This CDR3 contains 17 residues. Germline loops: CDR1 GTSNPN, CDR2 SVGIG (reference sequence). The V end was cut by 1 base, the J end by 0 bases, with 18 bases between. The full variable domain, rest sourced from reference TRBV30 and TRBJ1-1, is SQTIHQWPATLVQPVGSPLSLECTVEGTSNPNLYWYRQAAGRGLQLLFYSVGIGQISSEVPQNLSASRPQDRQFILSSKKLLLSDSGFYLCAWSDGGMGWLNTEAFFGQGTRLTVV.

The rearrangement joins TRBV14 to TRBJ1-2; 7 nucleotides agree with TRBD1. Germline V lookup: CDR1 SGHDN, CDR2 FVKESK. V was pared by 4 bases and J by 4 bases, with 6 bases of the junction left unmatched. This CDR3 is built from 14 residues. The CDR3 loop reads CASSPSGQTYGYTF. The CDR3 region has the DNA TGTGCCAGCAGCCCGTCGGGACAGACCTATGGCTACACCTTC.

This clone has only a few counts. The CDR3 nucleotides read TGTGCCAGCAGCTCTATAACAGGGGAGAACACTGAAGCTTTCTTT. Translation gives CASSSITGENTEAFF. This chain uses TRBV21-1 with TRBJ1-1; TRBD1 was called by the table and not checked on the DNA. TRBV21-1 is reported as a pseudogene. The CDR3 contains 15 residues.

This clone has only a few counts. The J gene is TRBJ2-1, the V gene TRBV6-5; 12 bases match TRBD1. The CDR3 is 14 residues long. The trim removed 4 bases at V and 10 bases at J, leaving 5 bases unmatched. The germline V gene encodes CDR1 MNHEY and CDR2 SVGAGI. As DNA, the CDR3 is TGTGCCAGCAGTTGGGGGACAGGGGGCCGGGAGCAGTTCTTC. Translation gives CASSWGTGGREQFF.

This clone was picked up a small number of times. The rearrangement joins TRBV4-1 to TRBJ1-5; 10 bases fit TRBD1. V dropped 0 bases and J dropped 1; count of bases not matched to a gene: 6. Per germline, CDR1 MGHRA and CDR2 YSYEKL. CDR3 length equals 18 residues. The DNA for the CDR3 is TGCGCCAGCAGCCAAGAAGACAGGGGGCAGAGGAGCAATCAGCCCCAGCATTTT. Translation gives CASSQEDRGQRSNQPQHF.

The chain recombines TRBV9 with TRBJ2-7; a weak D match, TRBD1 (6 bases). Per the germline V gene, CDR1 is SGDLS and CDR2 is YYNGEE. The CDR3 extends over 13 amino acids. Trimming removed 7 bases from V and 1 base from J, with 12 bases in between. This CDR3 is CASGQDSSYEQYF. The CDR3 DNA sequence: TGTGCCAGCGGCCAGGACAGTTCCTACGAGCAGTACTTC.

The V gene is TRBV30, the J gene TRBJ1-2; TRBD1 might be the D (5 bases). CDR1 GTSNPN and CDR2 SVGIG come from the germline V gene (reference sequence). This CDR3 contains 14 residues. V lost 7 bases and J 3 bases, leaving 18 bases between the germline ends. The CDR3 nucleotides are TGTGCCTTATCCCCCGGGACCTTTTACTATGGCTACACCTTC. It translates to CALSPGTFYYGYTF.

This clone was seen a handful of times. CDR3 region: CAWGIWEGMSGELFF. DNA of the CDR3: TGTGCCTGGGGAATTTGGGAGGGGATGTCCGGGGAGCTGTTTTTT. The chain combines TRBV30 with TRBJ2-2, with TRBD2 matching 7 bases. CDR1 is GTSNPN and CDR2 is SVGIG in the germline V gene (reference sequence). With V trimmed by 5 bases and J by 6 bases, 12 bases remained unmatched. The CDR3 loop spans 15 amino acids.

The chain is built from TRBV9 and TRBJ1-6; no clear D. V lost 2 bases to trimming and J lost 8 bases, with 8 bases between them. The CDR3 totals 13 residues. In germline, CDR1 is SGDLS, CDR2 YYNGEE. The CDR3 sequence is CASSVNSDSPLHF. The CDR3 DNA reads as TGTGCCAGCAGCGTTAACAGCGATTCACCCCTCCACTTT.

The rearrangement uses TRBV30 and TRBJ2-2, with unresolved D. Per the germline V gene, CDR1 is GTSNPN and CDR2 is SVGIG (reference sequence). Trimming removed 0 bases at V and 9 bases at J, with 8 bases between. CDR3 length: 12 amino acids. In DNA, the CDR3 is TGTGCCTGGAGTGTAGCCGGTAGGGAGCTGTTTTTT. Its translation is CAWSVAGRELFF.

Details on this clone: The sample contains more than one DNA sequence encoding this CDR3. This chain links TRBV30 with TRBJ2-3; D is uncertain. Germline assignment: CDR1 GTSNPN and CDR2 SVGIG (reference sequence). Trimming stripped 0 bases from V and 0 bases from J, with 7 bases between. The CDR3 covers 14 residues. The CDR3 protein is CAWSVVGSTDTQYF. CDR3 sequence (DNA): TGTGCCTGGAGTGTTGTGGGGAGCACAGATACGCAGTATTTT.

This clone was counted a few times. CDR3 nucleotides: TGTGCCAGCAGTTACTTGGGGGTCGGTCAGCCCCAGCATTTT. Translation gives CASSYLGVGQPQHF. V and J are TRBV6-5 and TRBJ1-5, with D possibly TRBD1 on 5 matching bases. V was trimmed by 1 base and J by 6 bases, leaving 10 bases between them. CDR1 is MNHEY and CDR2 is SVGAGI in the germline V gene. This CDR3 has 14 amino acids.

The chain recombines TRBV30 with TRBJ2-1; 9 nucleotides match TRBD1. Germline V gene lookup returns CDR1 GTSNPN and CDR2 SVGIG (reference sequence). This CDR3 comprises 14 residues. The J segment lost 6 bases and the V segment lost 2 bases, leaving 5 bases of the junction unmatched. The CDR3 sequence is CAWSPGQGPNEQFF. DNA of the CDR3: TGTGCCTGGAGTCCGGGACAGGGTCCCAATGAGCAGTTCTTC.

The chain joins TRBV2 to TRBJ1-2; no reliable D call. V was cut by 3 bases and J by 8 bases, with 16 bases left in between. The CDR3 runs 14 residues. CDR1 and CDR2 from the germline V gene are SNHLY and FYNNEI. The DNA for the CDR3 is TGTGCCAGCAGTGAGGTACAGACCTTAAGCGGCTACACCTTC. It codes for CASSEVQTLSGYTF.

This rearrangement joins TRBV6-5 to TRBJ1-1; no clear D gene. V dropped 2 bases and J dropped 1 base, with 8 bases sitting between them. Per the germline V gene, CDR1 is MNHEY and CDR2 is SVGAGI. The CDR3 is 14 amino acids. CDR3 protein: CASSYRERNTEAFF. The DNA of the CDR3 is TGTGCCAGCAGTTACAGGGAACGGAACACTGAAGCTTTCTTT.

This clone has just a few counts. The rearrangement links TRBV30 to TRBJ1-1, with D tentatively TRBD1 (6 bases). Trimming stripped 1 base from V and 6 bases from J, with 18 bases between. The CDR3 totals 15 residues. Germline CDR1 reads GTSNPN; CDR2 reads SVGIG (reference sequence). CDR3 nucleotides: TGTGCCTGGAGTGGACAGGCGAGGGGGTTGGCTGAAGCTTTCTTT. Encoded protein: CAWSGQARGLAEAFF.

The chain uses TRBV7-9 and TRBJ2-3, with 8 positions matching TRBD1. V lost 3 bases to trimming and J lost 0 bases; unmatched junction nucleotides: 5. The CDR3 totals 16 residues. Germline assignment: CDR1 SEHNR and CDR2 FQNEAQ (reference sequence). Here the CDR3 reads CASSFPRGRSTDTQYF. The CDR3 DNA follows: TGTGCCAGCAGCTTCCCCAGGGGGCGGAGCACAGATACGCAGTATTTT.

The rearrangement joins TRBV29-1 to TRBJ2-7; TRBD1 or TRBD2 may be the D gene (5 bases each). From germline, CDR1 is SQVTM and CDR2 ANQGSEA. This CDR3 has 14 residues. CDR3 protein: CRPRLGDPWDEQYF. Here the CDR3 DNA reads TGCAGACCTCGGTTGGGGGACCCCTGGGACGAGCAGTACTTC.

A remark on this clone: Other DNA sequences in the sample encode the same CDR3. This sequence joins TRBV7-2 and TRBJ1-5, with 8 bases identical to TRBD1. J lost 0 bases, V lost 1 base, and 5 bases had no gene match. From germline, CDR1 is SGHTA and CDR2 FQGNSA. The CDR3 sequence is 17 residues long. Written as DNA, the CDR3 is TGTGCCAGCAGCTTAGTATCAGGGGGCTATAGCAATCAGCCCCAGCATTTT. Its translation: CASSLVSGGYSNQPQHF.

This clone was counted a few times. CDR3 loop: CASSPDGNSYNEQFF. CDR3 sequence (DNA): TGTGCCAGCAGCCCCGATGGCAACTCCTACAATGAGCAGTTCTTC. V is TRBV9 and J is TRBJ2-1; D gene ambiguous. The CDR3 has 15 amino acids. V lost 4 bases to trimming and J lost 0 bases, with 11 bases between them. The V gene's germline CDR1 is SGDLS and CDR2 YYNGEE.

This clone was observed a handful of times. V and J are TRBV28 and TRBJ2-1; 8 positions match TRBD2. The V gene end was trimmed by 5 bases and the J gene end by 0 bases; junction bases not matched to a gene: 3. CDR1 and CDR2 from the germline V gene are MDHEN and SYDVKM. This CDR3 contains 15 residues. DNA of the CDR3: TGTGCCAGCAGTCACGGGGGGGGCTCCTACAATGAGCAGTTCTTC. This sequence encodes CASSHGGGSYNEQFF. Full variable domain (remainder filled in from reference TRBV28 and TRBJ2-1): DVKVTQSSRYLVKRTGEKVFLECVQDMDHENMFWYRQDPGLGLRLIYFSYDVKMKEKGDIPEGYSVSREKKERFSLILESASTNQTSMYLCASSHGGGSYNEQFFGPGTRLTVL.